This T cell receptor beta chain was retrieved from a study of response to subunit inactivated influenza vaccine. V was clipped by 0 bases and J by 3 bases, with 12 bases between them. This CDR3 contains 16 residues. Germline V gene data show CDR1 as SGHRS and CDR2 as YFSETQ. TCRdb used MiXCR to reprocess the RT-PCR reads, holding one entry per CDR3 protein. The table shows 500,000 or so distinct CDR3 sequences, with approximately 15% occurring only once. This sample comprised CD4+ T cells sorted from PBMCs, obtained less than 30 months after vaccination. V gene TRBV5-1 combines with J gene TRBJ2-2, with D possibly matching TRBD1 (5 bases). This clonotype originated in a man between 50 and 69 years old who received an inactivated influenza vaccine. Written as DNA, the CDR3 is TGCGCCAGCAGCTTGGGGGATCTCAGGGACACCGGGGAGCTGTTTTTT. It is translated as CASSLGDLRDTGELFF.